Shown below are 18 T cell receptor beta chains from a single sample sequenced in a study of T-cell memory formation after mild COVID-19. MiXCR, run by TCRdb on the 5' RACE reads, gives a single entry per CDR3 protein. The table shows under 650,000 distinct CDR3 sequences, with around 17% occurring only once. Sample: PBMCs or a T cell subset sorted from them (not recorded which). These receptor sequences come from an adult woman who had mild COVID-19 (a few samples of this study predate the infection). Cell type and time point are not known.

This clonotype was found a few times. The rearrangement uses TRBV7-8 and TRBJ2-7, with 7 nucleotides matching TRBD2. In germline, CDR1 is SGHVS, CDR2 FQNEAQ. V gave up 1 base and J gave up 2 bases; unmatched junction bases: 5. The CDR3 runs to 15 residues. DNA of the CDR3: TGTGCCAGCAGCTTAGGGGGAGGGGCCACCTACGAGCAGTACTTC. The encoded protein is CASSLGGGATYEQYF.

On this clonotype: Since the CDR3 does not end with the conserved phenylalanine or tryptophan, this likely comes from a read error. The gene calls are TRBV20-1 and TRBJ2-1; either TRBD1 or TRBD2 may supply D (5 bases each). CDR1 is DFQATT and CDR2 is SNEGSKA in the germline V gene (reference sequence). Trimming cost V 3 bases and J 6 bases, with 18 bases left between them. The CDR3 sequence is 15 residues long. CDR3 DNA sequence: TGCAGTGCTAGGAGATCGGGGCCCTCCCGCAATGAGCAGTTCTTA. Protein product: CSARRSGPSRNEQFL.

This clonotype was seen more than once but under ten times. The chain links TRBV9 to TRBJ2-7; D uncertain. The V and J ends lost 0 bases and 0 bases respectively, with 4 bases between them. The CDR3 extends over 13 amino acids. Looked up from germline, CDR1 is SGDLS and CDR2 is YYNGEE. For the CDR3, the DNA is TGTGCCAGCAGCGTAGACCCCTCCTACGAGCAGTACTTC. Protein sequence: CASSVDPSYEQYF. The full variable domain, its missing parts supplied by reference TRBV9 and TRBJ2-7, is DSGVTQTPKHLITATGQRVTLRCSPRSGDLSVYWYQQSLDQGLQFLIQYYNGEERAKGNILERFSAQQFPDLHSELNLSSLELGDSALYFCASSVDPSYEQYFGPGTRLTVT.

The sample holds a few counts of this clonotype. This chain links TRBV6-6 with TRBJ1-1; D not resolved. CDR1 and CDR2 (germline): MNHNY, SVGAGI (reference sequence). This CDR3 has 14 residues. The ends were cut back, 0 bases at V and 8 bases at J, with 13 bases in the middle. In DNA, the CDR3 is TGTGCCAGCAGTTACTCGAGGTCAAGCTTAGAAGCTTTCTTT. Protein: CASSYSRSSLEAFF.

Here the CDR3 reads CASSPRASGGSYNEQFF. CDR3 DNA sequence: TGTGCCAGCAGCCCGCGTGCTAGTGGGGGCTCCTACAATGAGCAGTTCTTC. V and J are TRBV7-2 and TRBJ2-1, with D possibly being TRBD1 or TRBD2 (5 bases each). The CDR3 totals 17 residues. Germline-derived CDR1 and CDR2 are SGHTA and FQGNSA. Trimming cost V 5 bases and J 0 bases, with 17 bases left between them.

The V and J genes are TRBV4-1 and TRBJ1-5; no reliable D call. Between the trimmed V and J ends, which lost 4 bases and 5 bases, there was a span of 9 bases. This CDR3 has 13 amino acids. Germline values: CDR1 MGHRA, CDR2 YSYEKL. The CDR3 DNA is TGCGCCAGCAGCCCTCAACGGGATCAGCCCCAGCATTTT. Translated: CASSPQRDQPQHF.

The rearrangement links TRBV7-9 to TRBJ1-1; 8 bases line up with TRBD1. Trimming took 5 bases from V and 1 from J; bases not matched to a gene: 6. The CDR3 spans 15 residues. CDR1 and CDR2 from the germline V gene are SEHNR and FQNEAQ (reference sequence). In nucleotides, the CDR3 is TGTGCCAGCAGCCCTAGGGGGACAGGGAACACTGAAGCTTTCTTT. Translation: CASSPRGTGNTEAFF.

This clonotype occurred a few times. This chain connects TRBV2 to TRBJ1-2; D gene uncertain. Trimming took off 1 base at V and 7 bases at J, with 16 bases between the two ends. Germline V CDR1 and CDR2: SNHLY, FYNNEI. The CDR3 consists of 15 residues. The CDR3 DNA follows: TGTGCCAGCAGTGAAGGAGGGTTAACTTTGTCTGGCTACACCTTC. It encodes CASSEGGLTLSGYTF.

The J gene is TRBJ2-7, the V gene TRBV24-1; D is ambiguous. V lost 6 bases to trimming and J lost 0 bases, with 2 bases between them. This CDR3 spans 11 amino acids. From germline, CDR1 is KGHDR and CDR2 SFDVKD. In DNA form, the CDR3 reads TGTGCCACCAGTAACTCCTACGAGCAGTACTTC. Translation: CATSNSYEQYF.

This clonotype appeared a few times. The chain uses TRBV20-1 and TRBJ2-3; TRBD2 matches 8 bases. CDR3 length equals 14 residues. Germline CDR1 and CDR2: DFQATT and SNEGSKA (reference sequence). V dropped 6 bases and J dropped 1; count of bases not matched to a gene: 6. CDR3 coding DNA: TGCAGTGCGGAACTAGCGGAACGCACAGATACGCAGTATTTT. It yields the protein CSAELAERTDTQYF.

The table lists this clonotype with a few counts. The chain uses TRBV7-2 and TRBJ2-1, with unresolved D. The V end lost 3 bases, the J end lost 1 base, and 16 bases lay between the germline ends. This CDR3 contains 17 residues. From germline, CDR1 is SGHTA and CDR2 FQGNSA. The CDR3 nucleotides read TGTGCCAGCAGCTTCCCATGGGGTACAGAGTCCTACAATGAGCAGTTCTTC. Translated: CASSFPWGTESYNEQFF.

V usage is TRBV6-5 and J usage is TRBJ2-2; no clear D. Germline lookup yields CDR1 MNHEY and CDR2 SVGAGI. Trimming cost V 4 bases and J 7 bases, with 10 bases left between them. The CDR3 sequence is 13 residues long. In nucleotides, the CDR3 is TGTGCCAGCAGTTCCCATTCTATCGGGGAGCTGTTTTTT. Its translation is CASSSHSIGELFF.

V and J are TRBV12-3 or TRBV12-4 and TRBJ1-6; 9 nucleotides line up with TRBD1. J lost 6 bases, V lost 4 bases, and 4 bases had no gene match. CDR3 length: 15 residues. This CDR3 reads CASSSRTGVNSPLHF. CDR3 nucleotide sequence: TGTGCCAGCAGTTCAAGGACAGGGGTTAATTCACCCCTCCACTTT.

This clonotype was detected once. CDR3 nucleotide sequence: TGCGCCAGCAGCCAAGCAACCACCCGACTAGCGGGAGTCCTGGGCGGGTGGGATACGCAGTATTTT. Amino acid sequence: CASSQATTRLAGVLGGWDTQYF. The gene calls are TRBV4-3 and TRBJ2-3, with 12 bases fitting TRBD2. Germline-derived CDR1 and CDR2 are LGHNA and YSLEER. The length of the CDR3 is 22 residues. V was clipped by 1 base and J by 6 bases; unmatched bases: 23.

The chain joins TRBV6-5 to TRBJ2-1; no reliable D call. The CDR3 covers 15 residues. Trimming cost V 0 bases and J 6 bases, with 12 bases left between them. CDR1 and CDR2 (germline): MNHEY, SVGAGI. DNA of the CDR3: TGTGCCAGCAGTTACTCCATAACTACGTCCAATGAGCAGTTCTTC. It is translated as CASSYSITTSNEQFF.

This clonotype was picked up a small number of times. The chain recombines TRBV13 with TRBJ2-7; D call uncertain. Trimming cost V 4 bases and J 1 base, with 11 bases left between them. The germline V gene has CDR1 PRHDT and CDR2 FYEKMQ (reference sequence). The CDR3 sequence is 14 residues long. For the CDR3, the DNA is TGTGCCAGCAGCTCCCCTAGGTTTTCCTACGAGCAGTACTTC. This encodes CASSSPRFSYEQYF.

V is TRBV20-1 and J is TRBJ2-7, with 8 bases lining up with TRBD1. This CDR3 contains 11 residues. The V gene end was trimmed by 7 bases and the J gene end by 5 bases; junction bases not matched to a gene: 4. Germline loops: CDR1 DFQATT, CDR2 SNEGSKA (reference sequence). CDR3 nucleotide sequence: TGCAGTGGGACAGGGCACCACGAGCAGTACTTC. Protein: CSGTGHHEQYF.

This clonotype was found a few times. The genes are TRBV7-2 and TRBJ2-2; weak D call: TRBD2 (6 bases). Trimming took off 5 bases at V and 0 bases at J, with 13 bases between the two ends. From germline, CDR1 is SGHTA and CDR2 FQGNSA. The CDR3 length is 16 residues. CDR3 coding DNA: TGTGCCAGCAGCCGCATGGGACTCCCGAACACCGGGGAGCTGTTTTTT. Residues: CASSRMGLPNTGELFF.